This TCR beta chain was documented in a study of T cells in narcolepsy. As regards this clone: Its antigen remains unknown.

CDR3 size: 18 residues. Trimming cost V 0 bases and J 6 bases, with 23 bases left between them. Germline V gives CDR1 LGHNA, CDR2 YSLEER. TCRdb's copy holds only in-frame clones and misses some; the assay was immunoSEQ multiplex PCR. The sample yields about 34,000 clones, 82% seen once. Study-level findings and limits: Reportedly, autoreactive clonotypes were serially detected in patients' blood but not controls'.

The sequenced material came from CD45RA- memory CD4+ T cells from PBMCs. J is TRBJ1-2 and V is TRBV4-3, with D perhaps matching TRBD1 (5 bases). This receptor was identified in a human donor with narcolepsy. The CDR3 here is CASSQEGVAGKVANGYTF. The CDR3 coding sequence is TGCGCCAGCAGCCAAGAGGGGGTGGCCGGGAAGGTGGCCAATGGCTACACCTTC.